The clone carrying this TCR beta chain was picked up one time. Its antigen is still unknown. It was by quantitative 5'-RACE with molecular barcodes that TCR beta libraries were made. In TCRdb, the 5' RACE reads were re-called with MiXCR into one record per CDR3 protein. The sample carries a few hundred thousand distinct CDR3 sequences, more than 20% recorded once. The data derive from a study of CD8 T cells in ankylosing spondylitis. General study points: CD8+ cells made up the disease-linked clones, which were relatively rare in peripheral blood. Reportedly, significant enrichment of disease-linked clones occurred in matched ankylosing spondylitis synovial fluid. Seemingly distinctive of ankylosing spondylitis blood was a TCR beta motif formed by eight highly homologous variants. Certain motif variants had earlier appeared in reactive arthritis synovial fluid and blood.

The sequenced material came from blood, either unsorted or a sorted T cell fraction (not recorded which). This TCR was sampled from a male donor with ankylosing spondylitis.

This chain's CDR3 is CASAPGQGAPHGNEQFF. The CDR3 nucleotides are TGTGCTAGTGCCCCGGGACAGGGGGCTCCCCACGGAAATGAGCAGTTCTTC. The rearrangement uses TRBV12-5 and TRBJ2-1, with 12 bases aligning to TRBD1. CDR1 and CDR2 from the germline V gene are LGHNT and FRNRAP. V shed 7 bases, J shed 7 bases, and the junction held 14 bases outside the gene matches. There are 17 residues in the CDR3.